This T cell receptor (beta chain) was documented in a study of cytomegalovirus exposure and HLA in healthy donors. Study-wide results and caveats: The authors reported that TCR beta sequences could predict HLA-A and HLA-B alleles. These predictions were accurate for most subjects in the first cohort. Most TCR beta V segments were productive about 90% or about 30% of the time in an earlier analysis. The authors later linked a missense DCLRE1C variant to TCR beta V- and J-gene trimming.

On this clone itself: Its antigen is currently unknown.

The PCR used 60 Vbeta and 13 Jbeta primers. Only in-frame clones appear in the TCRdb table, and some are missing; sequencing was by immunoSEQ multiplex PCR. This table holds 140,000 to 150,000 clones, about 82% found once. Germline values: CDR1 MNHNS, CDR2 SASEGT. The CDR3 totals 14 residues. Healthy bone marrow donors made up the donors. The sample taken for sequencing was PBMCs. The chain has TRBV6-1 and TRBJ2-5; 9 bases are shared with TRBD2. Near its end, the DNA agrees better with TRBJ2-7, so the J call may be wrong. The TCR was taken from a male donor in good health and CMV-seronegative. The CDR3 region has the DNA TGTGCCAGCATCCCTAGCGGGAAAGGCTACGAGCAGTACTTC. Protein: CASIPSGKGYEQYF.